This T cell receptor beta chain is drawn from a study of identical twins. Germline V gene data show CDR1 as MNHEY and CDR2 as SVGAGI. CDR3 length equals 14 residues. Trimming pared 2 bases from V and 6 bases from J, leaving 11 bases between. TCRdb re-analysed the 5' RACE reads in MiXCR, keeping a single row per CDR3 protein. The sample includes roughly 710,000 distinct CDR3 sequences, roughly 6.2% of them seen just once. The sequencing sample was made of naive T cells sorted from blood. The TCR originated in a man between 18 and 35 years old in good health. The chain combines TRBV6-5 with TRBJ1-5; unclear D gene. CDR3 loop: CASSYRKAGQPQHF. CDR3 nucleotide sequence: TGTGCCAGCAGTTACAGGAAGGCAGGTCAGCCCCAGCATTTT.